A few counts support the clone carrying this T cell receptor (beta chain). Its antigen is undetermined. This specimen belongs to a study of beta chain features in type 1 diabetes. Broader study findings: For Type 1 diabetes patients, all four CD4+ subsets carried TCRB CDR3s that were moderately but significantly shorter. No resolution was reached here on whether HLA type influences TCRB rearrangement.

One heparinised draw of blood, averaging around 120 mL, came from each donor. Investigators reverse transcribed all isolated RNA, so they sequenced expressed TCRB transcripts. Assay used: immunoSEQ multiplex PCR; TCRdb lists only in-frame clones, some missing. The sample shows hundreds of thousands of clones, 15% of them seen only once. The CDR3 runs to 17 residues. Germline V gene data show CDR1 as SGDLS and CDR2 as YYNGEE. Trimming pared 0 bases from V and 3 bases from J, leaving 15 bases between. The TCR originated in a man younger than 35 with type 1 diabetes. The chain combines TRBV9 with TRBJ2-2; tentatively, D is TRBD2 (6 bases). The specimen sequenced was naive CD4+ T cells from blood. The DNA of the CDR3 is TGTGCCAGCAGCGTAGCTAGAGCGGGCTCCCACACCGGGGAGCTGTTTTTT. Translating gives CASSVARAGSHTGELFF.